This is a list of T cell receptor beta chains from one sample in a study of beta chain features in type 1 diabetes. Profiled with immunoSEQ multiplex PCR; TCRdb holds only in-frame clones, not every one. The sample lists hundreds of thousands of clones, around 15% occurring once. Sequenced sample: central memory CD4+ T cells from blood. These receptors came from a man in his thirties or forties in good health. Each CDR3 is given with its conserved first and last residue. Fields, in order: V gene, J gene, clone size, D gene, CDR3 DNA, CDR3 protein. A D gene is named only where the DNA matches it firmly. Clone size is given for some rows only: seen once, a few or many times, or a class if the clone is expanded.

>TRBV6-6|TRBJ1-6|many|NA
TGTGCCAGCAGTTACCCTGGGGGCGCGCCTAGTAGACCCCTCCACTTT
CASSYPGGAPSRPLHF
>TRBV19|TRBJ1-2|many|NA
TGTGCCAGTAGTTCCGGCGGACGGAGTAACTATGGCTACACCTTC
CASSSGGRSNYGYTF
>TRBV27|TRBJ2-1|few|TRBD1
TGTGCCAGCAGCAGGGGGAATGAGCAGTTCTTC
CASSRGNEQFF
>TRBV7-9|TRBJ2-6|few|NA
TGTGCCAGCAGCCCCACGGTTCCCTCTGGGGCCAACGTCCTGACTTTC
CASSPTVPSGANVLTF
>TRBV7-9|TRBJ1-2|many|NA
TGTGCCAGCAGCTGGACACTCGGTGGCTACACCTTC
CASSWTLGGYTF
>TRBV5-6|TRBJ1-2|few|TRBD1
TGTGCCAGCAGCTCGACAGGGGGCGCTAACTATGGCTACACCTTC
CASSSTGGANYGYTF
>TRBV23-1|TRBJ2-3|many|TRBD2
TGCGCCAGCAGTCTAGCCGCGGGAGTGGCAGATACGCAGTATTTT
CASSLAAGVADTQYF
>TRBV4-1|TRBJ2-5|NA|TRBD2
TGCGCCAGCAGCCAAGATTCAAAGCGGGGGAAAGAGACCCAGTACTTC
CASSQDSKRGKETQYF
>TRBV9|TRBJ2-3|NA|NA
TGTGCCAGCAGCGTTAGACGGTTTTTCACAGATACGCAGTATTTT
CASSVRRFFTDTQYF
>TRBV27|TRBJ2-1|few|TRBD2
TGTGCCAGCAGGACGACTAGCGGGGGCTCGTACAATGAGCAGTTCTTC
CASRTTSGGSYNEQFF
>TRBV7-8|TRBJ2-2|NA|TRBD2
TGTGCCAGCAGCTTAGTCGCTAGCGGGGGGTTCCACACCGGGGAGCTGTTTTTT
CASSLVASGGFHTGELFF
>TRBV29-1|TRBJ2-7|few|TRBD2
TGCAGCGTTCGGGGGGGCTCCTACGAGCAGTACTTC
CSVRGGSYEQYF
>TRBV5-4|TRBJ2-3|few|NA
TGTGCCAGCAGCGTACAGGGACCAGATACGCAGTATTTT
CASSVQGPDTQYF
>TRBV20-1|TRBJ2-3|few|NA
TGCAGTGCTAGTGGGTTAGATACGCAGTATTTT
CSASGLDTQYF
>TRBV6-6|TRBJ1-4|NA|NA
TGTGCCAGCACCCCAGGGGTTGGCGAAAAACTGTTTTTT
CASTPGVGEKLFF
>TRBV4-1|TRBJ2-2|NA|TRBD2
TGCGCCAGCAGCCAAGGAGCTAGCGGGACTAGCGCCGGGGAGCTGTTTTTT
CASSQGASGTSAGELFF
>TRBV9|TRBJ2-2|NA|NA
TGTGCCAGCAGCGGCATGGACATCTTTTTAACCGGGGAGCTGTTTTTT
CASSGMDIFLTGELFF
>TRBV5-4|TRBJ2-1|many|TRBD2
TGTGCCAGCAGCCAGGGGACTAGCGGGATCGGTGAGCAGTTCTTC
CASSQGTSGIGEQFF
>TRBV11-2|TRBJ1-5|few|NA
TGTGCCAGCAGCTTATCGGACAGCAATCAGCCCCAGCATTTT
CASSLSDSNQPQHF
>TRBV28|TRBJ2-1|many|NA
TGTGCCAGCAGTCCCGGGACTGCCAAAGGCAATGAGCAGTTCTTC
CASSPGTAKGNEQFF
>TRBV6-5|TRBJ1-2|NA|NA
TGTGCCAGCAACACTGTTCGGGAGTCTGGCTACACCTTC
CASNTVRESGYTF
>TRBV6-5|TRBJ2-5|NA|NA
TGTGCCAGCATGGGAGAGACCCAGTACTTC
CASMGETQYF
>TRBV19|TRBJ2-5|NA|TRBD1
TGTGCCAGTAGTAGACAGGGGGCGGAGGAGACCCAGTACTTC
CASSRQGAEETQYF
>TRBV9|TRBJ2-5|NA|TRBD2
TGTGCCAGCAGTCGGAGCGGGGGGGCCGGTCCCTTGGAGACCCAGTACTTC
CASSRSGGAGPLETQYF
>TRBV30|TRBJ2-5|once|NA
TGTGCCTGGAGTGGTCACAGGAGGGAGACCCGGTACTTC
CAWSGHRRETRYF